Listed below are T cell receptor beta chains from one sample, sequenced in a study of cytomegalovirus exposure and HLA in healthy donors. Method: immunoSEQ multiplex PCR; TCRdb's copy keeps in-frame clones and lacks some. Of 90,000 or so clones listed, about three quarters are singletons. The specimen sequenced was PBMCs. These receptor sequences come from a woman between 45 and 65 years old in good health and CMV-seropositive. Both conserved end residues are part of each CDR3. D genes are given only for firm matches. A row's size may be missing; if present it is once, few, many or a size class.

j_gene	d_gene	v_gene	abundance	CDR3aa	CDR3nt
TRBJ2-6	NA	TRBV15	NA	CATSPLPGANVLTF	TGTGCCACCAGCCCACTCCCTGGGGCCAACGTCCTGACTTTC
TRBJ2-2	TRBD1	TRBV19	few	CASGRTGWNTGELFF	TGTGCCAGTGGGAGGACAGGGTGGAACACCGGGGAGCTGTTTTTT
TRBJ1-1	NA	TRBV7-9	NA	CASSRTEAFF	TGTGCCAGCAGCCGGACAGAAGCTTTCTTT
TRBJ1-1	TRBD1	TRBV5-4	NA	CASSARQGANTEAFF	TGTGCCAGCAGCGCCCGACAGGGTGCGAACACTGAAGCTTTCTTT
TRBJ2-5	NA	TRBV10-3	NA	CAISESMPQGLAQYF	TGTGCCATCAGTGAGTCGATGCCCCAGGGCTTAGCCCAGTACTTC
TRBJ1-5	TRBD1	TRBV19	NA	CASSIGQGDQPQHF	TGTGCCAGTAGTATAGGACAGGGAGATCAGCCCCAGCATTTT
TRBJ2-2	NA	TRBV7-9	NA	CSSRSSGEASNTGELFF	TGTTCCAGCAGGTCGTCAGGGGAAGCCTCGAACACCGGGGAGCTGTTTTTT
TRBJ1-4	TRBD1	TRBV6-6	NA	CASSAGQATNEKLFF	TGTGCCAGCTCAGCGGGACAGGCAACTAATGAAAAACTGTTTTTT
TRBJ1-1	NA	TRBV5-1	NA	CASSKDTNTEAFF	TGCGCCAGCAGCAAGGACACGAACACTGAAGCTTTCTTT
TRBJ1-2	TRBD1	TRBV27	NA	CATRTGYYGYTF	TGTGCCACCCGGACAGGGTACTATGGCTACACCTTC
TRBJ2-3	TRBD2	TRBV11-3	NA	CASSSGTSGRTDTQYF	TGTGCCAGCAGCTCGGGGACTAGCGGACGCACAGATACGCAGTATTTT
TRBJ1-5	NA	TRBV7-2	NA	CASSLDGESNQPQHF	TGTGCCAGCAGCTTAGATGGGGAGAGCAATCAGCCCCAGCATTTT
TRBJ2-1	NA	TRBV10-3	NA	CATHPGARLGYNEQFF	TGTGCCACCCACCCGGGAGCCCGTCTCGGCTACAATGAGCAGTTCTTC
TRBJ2-3	NA	TRBV15	NA	CATSRDTGGADTQYF	TGTGCCACCAGCAGAGATACAGGTGGGGCCGATACGCAGTATTTT
TRBJ2-3	TRBD2	TRBV7-3	NA	CASSSGLARTDTQYF	TGTGCCAGCAGCTCGGGACTAGCTAGAACAGATACGCAGTATTTT
TRBJ1-6	NA	TRBV18	NA	CASSPSETGYNSPLHF	TGTGCCAGCTCACCCTCGGAGACAGGATATAATTCACCCCTCCACTTT
TRBJ2-6	TRBD1	TRBV7-8	NA	CASSGTGGFPGANVLTF	TGTGCCAGCAGCGGGACAGGGGGCTTCCCTGGGGCCAACGTCCTGACTTTC
TRBJ2-7	NA	TRBV6-5	NA	CASSEDITYEQYF	TGTGCCAGCAGCGAGGACATAACCTACGAGCAGTACTTC
TRBJ2-5	NA	TRBV9	NA	CASSVDLEGGLRETQYF	TGTGCCAGCAGCGTAGACTTGGAGGGGGGGCTTCGTGAAACCCAGTACTTC
TRBJ1-2	NA	TRBV5-5	NA	CASSLEPGGDGYTF	TGTGCCAGCAGCTTGGAACCGGGGGGGGACGGCTACACCTTC
TRBJ1-2	TRBD1	TRBV9	NA	CASSVGDRLGPYGYTF	TGTGCCAGCAGCGTGGGGGACAGGCTAGGACCCTATGGCTACACCTTC
TRBJ2-1	NA	TRBV6-6	NA	CASSYPSSSNEQFF	TGTGCCAGCAGTTACCCGTCCTCGAGCAATGAGCAGTTCTTC
TRBJ1-4	NA	TRBV7-9	once	CASSFGWAATNEKLFF	TGTGCCAGCAGCTTCGGATGGGCAGCAACTAATGAAAAACTGTTTTTT
TRBJ2-1	NA	TRBV5-1	few	CASSLEPVNEQFF	TGCGCCAGCAGCTTGGAACCAGTCAATGAGCAGTTCTTC
TRBJ1-4	NA	TRBV25-1	NA	CASSEAGANEKLFF	TGTGCCAGCAGTGAAGCAGGGGCAAATGAAAAACTGTTTTTT
TRBJ1-3	NA	TRBV6-5	few	CASASFSGNTIYF	TGTGCCAGCGCGAGCTTCTCTGGAAACACCATATATTTT
TRBJ2-3	NA	TRBV7-2	NA	CASSLTFTATDTQYF	TGTGCCAGCAGCTTAACCTTCACAGCCACAGATACGCAGTATTTT
TRBJ1-4	TRBD1	TRBV18	few	CASSPQGATRNEKLFF	TGTGCCAGCTCACCTCAGGGGGCCACCCGTAATGAAAAACTGTTTTTT
TRBJ2-3	TRBD2	TRBV7-8	NA	CASSPGRSGRAGADTQYF	TGTGCCAGCAGCCCAGGGCGTAGCGGGAGGGCCGGGGCAGATACGCAGTATTTT
TRBJ1-2	TRBD1	TRBV5-5	NA	CASSAPGQGDYGYTF	TGTGCCAGCAGCGCGCCGGGACAGGGGGACTATGGCTACACCTTC
TRBJ1-1	NA	TRBV5-5	NA	CASLRGSMNTEAFF	TGTGCCAGCCTGAGGGGGTCCATGAACACTGAAGCTTTCTTT
TRBJ2-1	NA	TRBV6-5	few	CASRGSRGSYNEQFF	TGTGCCAGCAGAGGTTCGCGGGGCTCCTACAATGAGCAGTTCTTC
TRBJ2-3	NA	TRBV7-9	NA	CSSSFPGSRTDTQYF	TGTTCCAGCAGCTTCCCCGGGAGTCGCACAGATACGCAGTATTTT
TRBJ1-1	NA	TRBV7-6	NA	CASSLTPGDTEAFF	TGTGCCAGCAGCCTCACCCCAGGTGACACTGAAGCTTTCTTT
TRBJ1-5	NA	TRBV19	NA	CASSTDSWGNQPQHF	TGTGCCAGTAGTACCGACAGTTGGGGCAATCAGCCCCAGCATTTT
TRBJ2-3	NA	TRBV19	few	CASSIVAASTDTQYF	TGTGCCAGTAGTATAGTAGCGGCTAGCACAGATACGCAGTATTTT
TRBJ1-1	TRBD1	TRBV7-9	NA	CSSSLDRGWDTEAFF	TGTTCCAGCAGCTTAGACAGGGGGTGGGACACTGAAGCTTTCTTT
TRBJ2-7	NA	TRBV28	NA	CASSLWAGPKSDEQYF	TGTGCCAGCAGTTTATGGGCAGGGCCGAAGTCCGACGAGCAGTACTTC
TRBJ2-5	NA	TRBV28	NA	CASKTRGRVETQYF	TGTGCCAGCAAAACAAGGGGCAGGGTAGAGACCCAGTACTTC
TRBJ2-7	NA	TRBV5-1	NA	CASSVGQSYEQYF	TGCGCCAGCAGCGTAGGACAGTCATACGAGCAGTACTTC
TRBJ2-1	NA	TRBV6-6	few	CAISEVGREQFF	TGTGCCATCAGTGAGGTGGGGCGTGAGCAGTTCTTC
TRBJ2-7	TRBD1	TRBV10-3	once	CAISRTGDSYEQYF	TGTGCCATCAGTCGGACAGGCGACTCCTACGAGCAGTACTTC
TRBJ2-2	NA	TRBV29-1	NA	CSVDQGLGELFF	TGCAGCGTTGATCAGGGGCTAGGGGAGCTGTTTTTT